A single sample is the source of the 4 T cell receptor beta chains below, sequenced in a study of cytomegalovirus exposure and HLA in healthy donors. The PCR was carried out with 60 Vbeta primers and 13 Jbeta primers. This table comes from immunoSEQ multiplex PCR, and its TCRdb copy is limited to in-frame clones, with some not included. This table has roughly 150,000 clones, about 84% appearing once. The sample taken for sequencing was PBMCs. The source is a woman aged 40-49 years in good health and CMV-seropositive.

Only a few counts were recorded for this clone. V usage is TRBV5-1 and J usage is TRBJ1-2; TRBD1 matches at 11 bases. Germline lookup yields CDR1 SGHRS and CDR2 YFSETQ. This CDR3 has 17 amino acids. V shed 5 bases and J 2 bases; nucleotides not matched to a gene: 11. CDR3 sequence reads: CASRGGPDRGLNYGYTF. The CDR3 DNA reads TGCGCCAGCAGAGGGGGCCCGGACAGGGGGCTGAACTATGGCTACACCTTC.

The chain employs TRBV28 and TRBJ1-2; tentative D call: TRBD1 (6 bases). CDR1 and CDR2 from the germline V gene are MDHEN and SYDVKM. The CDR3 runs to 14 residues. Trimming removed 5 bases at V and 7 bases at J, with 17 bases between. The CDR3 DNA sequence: TGTGCCAGCAGTCCCCCGGGGGGCTCAGCTGGCTACACCTTC. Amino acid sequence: CASSPPGGSAGYTF.

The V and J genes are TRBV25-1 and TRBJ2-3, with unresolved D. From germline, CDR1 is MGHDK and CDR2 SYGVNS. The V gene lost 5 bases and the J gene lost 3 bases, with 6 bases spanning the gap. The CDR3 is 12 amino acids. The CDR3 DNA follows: TGTGCCAGCAGTCTTCTGACAGATACGCAGTATTTT. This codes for CASSLLTDTQYF.

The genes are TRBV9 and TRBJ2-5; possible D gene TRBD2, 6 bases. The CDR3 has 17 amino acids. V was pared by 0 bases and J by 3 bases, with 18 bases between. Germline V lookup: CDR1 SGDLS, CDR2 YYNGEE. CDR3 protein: CASSVGGSGGGEETQYF. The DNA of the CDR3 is TGTGCCAGCAGCGTAGGGGGGAGTGGCGGAGGGGAAGAGACCCAGTACTTC.